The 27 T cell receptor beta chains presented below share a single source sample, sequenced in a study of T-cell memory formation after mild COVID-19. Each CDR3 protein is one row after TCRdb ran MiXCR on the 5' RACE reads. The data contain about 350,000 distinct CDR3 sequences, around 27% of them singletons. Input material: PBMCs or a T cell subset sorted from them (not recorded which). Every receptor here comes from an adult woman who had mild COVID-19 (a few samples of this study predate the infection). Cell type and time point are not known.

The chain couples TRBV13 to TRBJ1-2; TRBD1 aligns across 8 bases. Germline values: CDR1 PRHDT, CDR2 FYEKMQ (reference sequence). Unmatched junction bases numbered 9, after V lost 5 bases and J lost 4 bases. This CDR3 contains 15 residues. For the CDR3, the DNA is TGTGCCAGCAGCCGACGGGGACAGGCCCTCTATGGCTACACCTTC. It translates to CASSRRGQALYGYTF.

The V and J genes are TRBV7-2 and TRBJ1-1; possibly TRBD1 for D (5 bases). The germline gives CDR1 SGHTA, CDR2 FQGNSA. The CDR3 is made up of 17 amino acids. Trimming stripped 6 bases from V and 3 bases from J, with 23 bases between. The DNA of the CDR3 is TGTGCCAGCAGTCTAGCCGTATTTCGGGGCGAGGACACTGAAGCTTTCTTT. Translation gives CASSLAVFRGEDTEAFF. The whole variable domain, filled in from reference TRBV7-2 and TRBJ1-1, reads GAGVSQSPSNKVTEKGKDVELRCDPISGHTALYWYRQSLGQGLEFLIYFQGNSAPDKSGLPSDRFSAERTGGSVSTLTIQRTQQEDSAVYLCASSLAVFRGEDTEAFFGQGTRLTVV.

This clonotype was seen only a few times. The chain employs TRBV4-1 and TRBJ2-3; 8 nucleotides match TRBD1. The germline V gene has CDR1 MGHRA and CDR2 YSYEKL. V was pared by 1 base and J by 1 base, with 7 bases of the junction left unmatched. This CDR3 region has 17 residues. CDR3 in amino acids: CASSQANGQGRTDTQYF. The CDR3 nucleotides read TGCGCCAGCAGCCAAGCCAACGGACAGGGACGCACAGATACGCAGTATTTT.

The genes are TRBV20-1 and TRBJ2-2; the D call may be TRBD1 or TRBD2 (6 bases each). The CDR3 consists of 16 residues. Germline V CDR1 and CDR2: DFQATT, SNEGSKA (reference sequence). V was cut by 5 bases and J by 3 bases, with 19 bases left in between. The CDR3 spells CSAPRTGGADTGELFF. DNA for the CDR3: TGCAGTGCTCCCAGGACCGGGGGCGCGGACACCGGGGAGCTGTTTTTT.

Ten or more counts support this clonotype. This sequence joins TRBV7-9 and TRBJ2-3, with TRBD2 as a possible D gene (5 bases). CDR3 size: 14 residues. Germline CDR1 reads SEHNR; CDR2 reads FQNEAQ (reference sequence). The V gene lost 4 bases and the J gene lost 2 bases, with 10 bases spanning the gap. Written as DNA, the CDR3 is TGTGCCAGCAGCTCCGGACTTGTCACAGATACGCAGTATTTT. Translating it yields CASSSGLVTDTQYF.

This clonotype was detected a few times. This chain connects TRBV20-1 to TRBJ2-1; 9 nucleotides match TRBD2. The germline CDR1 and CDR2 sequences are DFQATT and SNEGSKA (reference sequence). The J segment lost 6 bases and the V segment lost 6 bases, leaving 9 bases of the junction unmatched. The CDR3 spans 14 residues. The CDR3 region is CSATLAGGLNEQFF. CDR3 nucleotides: TGCAGTGCCACCCTCGCGGGGGGGCTCAATGAGCAGTTCTTC.

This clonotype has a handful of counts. For the CDR3, the DNA is TGTGCCGGCATAAGGGGGACAGGGTCCCCTCTAGGGCAGTTCTTC. Encoded protein: CAGIRGTGSPLGQFF. This rearrangement joins TRBV6-4 to TRBJ2-1; 9 bases align to TRBD1. V lost 11 bases, J lost 12 bases, and 20 bases stayed unmatched. The CDR3 runs 15 residues. Per the germline V gene, CDR1 is MRHNA and CDR2 is SNTAGT.

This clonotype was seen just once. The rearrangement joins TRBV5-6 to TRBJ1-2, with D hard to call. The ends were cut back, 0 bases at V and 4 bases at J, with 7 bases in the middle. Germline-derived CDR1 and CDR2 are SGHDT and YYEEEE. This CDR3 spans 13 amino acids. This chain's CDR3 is CASSLGTPYGYTF. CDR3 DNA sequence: TGTGCCAGCAGCTTGGGAACACCCTATGGCTACACCTTC.

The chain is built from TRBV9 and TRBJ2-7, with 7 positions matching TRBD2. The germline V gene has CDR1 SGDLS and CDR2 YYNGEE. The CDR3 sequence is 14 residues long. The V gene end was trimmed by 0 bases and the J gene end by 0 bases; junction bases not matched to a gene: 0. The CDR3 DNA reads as TGTGCCAGCAGCGTAGGACTAGCCTCCTACGAGCAGTACTTC. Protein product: CASSVGLASYEQYF.

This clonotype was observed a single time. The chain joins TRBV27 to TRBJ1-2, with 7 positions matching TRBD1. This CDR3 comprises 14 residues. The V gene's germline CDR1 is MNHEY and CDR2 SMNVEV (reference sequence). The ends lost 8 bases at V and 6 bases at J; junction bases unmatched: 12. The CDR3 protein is CASGSNRGLDGYTF. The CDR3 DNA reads TGTGCCAGCGGCAGTAACAGGGGATTAGATGGCTACACCTTC.

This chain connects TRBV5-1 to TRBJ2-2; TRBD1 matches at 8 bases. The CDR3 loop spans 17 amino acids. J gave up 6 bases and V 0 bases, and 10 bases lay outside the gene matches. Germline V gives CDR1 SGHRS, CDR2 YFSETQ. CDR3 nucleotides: TGCGCCAGCAGCTTGGCCATCACTTCGACAGGGGCCGGGGAGCTGTTTTTT. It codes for CASSLAITSTGAGELFF.

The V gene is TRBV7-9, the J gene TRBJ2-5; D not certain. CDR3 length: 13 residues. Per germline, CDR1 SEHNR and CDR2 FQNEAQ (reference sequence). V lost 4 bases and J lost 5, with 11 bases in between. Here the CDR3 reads CASSSYDWETQYF. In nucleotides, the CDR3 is TGTGCCAGCAGCTCATATGATTGGGAGACCCAGTACTTC. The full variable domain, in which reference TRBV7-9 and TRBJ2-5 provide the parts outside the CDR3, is DTGVSQNPRHKITKRGQNVTFRCDPISEHNRLYWYRQTLGQGPEFLTYFQNEAQLEKSRLLSDRFSAERPKGSFSTLEIQRTEQGDSAMYLCASSSYDWETQYFGPGTRLLVL.

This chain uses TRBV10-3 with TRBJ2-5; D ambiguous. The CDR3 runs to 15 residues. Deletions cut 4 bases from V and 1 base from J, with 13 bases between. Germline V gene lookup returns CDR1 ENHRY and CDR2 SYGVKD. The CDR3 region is CAISVSVASQETQYF. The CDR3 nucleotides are TGTGCCATCAGTGTATCAGTCGCCTCCCAAGAGACCCAGTACTTC.

The CDR3 reads CASSLAGARNTGELFF. CDR3 in DNA: TGTGCCAGCAGCTTAGCGGGGGCCCGTAACACCGGGGAGCTGTTTTTT. V usage is TRBV7-9 and J usage is TRBJ2-2, with a tentative D call TRBD1 (6 bases). V lost 0 bases and J lost 2, with 10 bases in between. Germline V gene lookup returns CDR1 SEHNR and CDR2 FQNEAQ (reference sequence). The CDR3 covers 16 residues.

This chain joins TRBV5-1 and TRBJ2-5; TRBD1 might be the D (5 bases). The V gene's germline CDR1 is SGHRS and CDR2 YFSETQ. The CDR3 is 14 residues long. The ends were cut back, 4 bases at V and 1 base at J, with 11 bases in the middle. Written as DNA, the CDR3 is TGCGCCAGCAGCCCGGACACCTTCCAAGAGACCCAGTACTTC. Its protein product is CASSPDTFQETQYF.

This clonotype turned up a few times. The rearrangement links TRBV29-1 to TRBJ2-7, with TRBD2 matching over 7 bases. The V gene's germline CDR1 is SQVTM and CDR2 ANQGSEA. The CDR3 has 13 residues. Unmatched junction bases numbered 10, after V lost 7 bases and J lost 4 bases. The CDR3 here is CSATPAGVYEQYF. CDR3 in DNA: TGCAGCGCGACCCCGGCGGGAGTTTACGAGCAGTACTTC.

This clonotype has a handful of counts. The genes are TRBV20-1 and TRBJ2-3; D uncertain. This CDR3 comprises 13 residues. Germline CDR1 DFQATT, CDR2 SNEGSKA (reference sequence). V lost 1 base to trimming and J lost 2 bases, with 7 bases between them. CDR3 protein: CSARVRATDTQYF. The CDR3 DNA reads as TGCAGTGCTAGAGTCCGGGCCACAGATACGCAGTATTTT.

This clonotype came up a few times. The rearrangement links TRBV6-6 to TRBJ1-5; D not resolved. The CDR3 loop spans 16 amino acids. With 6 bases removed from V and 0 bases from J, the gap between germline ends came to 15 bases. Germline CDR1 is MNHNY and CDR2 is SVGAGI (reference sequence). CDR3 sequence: CASRSVGVVSNQPQHF. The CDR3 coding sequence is TGTGCCAGCAGATCCGTCGGGGTAGTTAGCAATCAGCCCCAGCATTTT.

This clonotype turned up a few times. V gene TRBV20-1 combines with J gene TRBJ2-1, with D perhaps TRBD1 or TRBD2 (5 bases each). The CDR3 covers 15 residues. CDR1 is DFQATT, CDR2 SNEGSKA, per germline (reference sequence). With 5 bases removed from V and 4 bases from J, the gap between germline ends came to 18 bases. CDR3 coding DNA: TGCAGTGCTGTCGGGAAGGGGATTATGTACAATGAGCAGTTCTTC. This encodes CSAVGKGIMYNEQFF.

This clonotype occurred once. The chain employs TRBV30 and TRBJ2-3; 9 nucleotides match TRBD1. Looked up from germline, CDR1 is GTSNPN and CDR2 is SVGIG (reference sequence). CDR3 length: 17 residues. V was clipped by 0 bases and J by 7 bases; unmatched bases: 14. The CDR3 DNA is TGTGCCTGGAGTGTACGGGAACCGGGACAGGGATTCCATACGCAGTATTTT. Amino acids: CAWSVREPGQGFHTQYF. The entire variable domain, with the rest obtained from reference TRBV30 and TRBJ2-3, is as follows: SQTIHQWPATLVQPVGSPLSLECTVEGTSNPNLYWYRQAAGRGLQLLFYSVGIGQISSEVPQNLSASRPQDRQFILSSKKLLLSDSGFYLCAWSVREPGQGFHTQYFGPGTRLTVL.

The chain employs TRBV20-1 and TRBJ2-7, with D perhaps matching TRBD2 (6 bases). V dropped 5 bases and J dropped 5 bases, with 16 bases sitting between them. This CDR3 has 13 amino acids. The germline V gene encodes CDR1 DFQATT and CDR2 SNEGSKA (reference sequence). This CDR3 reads CSADPGARDEQYF. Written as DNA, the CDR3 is TGCAGTGCTGATCCGGGAGCTCGGGACGAGCAGTACTTC.

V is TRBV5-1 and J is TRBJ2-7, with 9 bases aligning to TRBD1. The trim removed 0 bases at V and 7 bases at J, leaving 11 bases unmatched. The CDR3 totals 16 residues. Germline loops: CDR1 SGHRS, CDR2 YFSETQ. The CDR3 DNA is TGCGCCAGCAGCTTGGCCCCCGGGACAGGGTTCTGGGAGCAGTACTTC. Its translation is CASSLAPGTGFWEQYF.

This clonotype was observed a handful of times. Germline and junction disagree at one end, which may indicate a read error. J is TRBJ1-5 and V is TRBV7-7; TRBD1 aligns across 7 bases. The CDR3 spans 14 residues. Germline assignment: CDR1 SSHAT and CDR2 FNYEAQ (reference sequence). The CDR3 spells CASSLGQAGQPQHF. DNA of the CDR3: TGTGCTAGCAGCTTAGGACAGGCTGGACAGCCCCAGCATTTT.

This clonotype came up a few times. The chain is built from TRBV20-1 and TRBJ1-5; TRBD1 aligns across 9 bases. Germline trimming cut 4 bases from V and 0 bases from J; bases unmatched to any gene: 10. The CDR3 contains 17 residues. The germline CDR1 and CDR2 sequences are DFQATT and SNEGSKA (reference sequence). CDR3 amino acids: CSATPGTGTFSNQPQHF. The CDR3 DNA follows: TGCAGTGCTACCCCCGGGACAGGGACCTTTAGCAATCAGCCCCAGCATTTT.

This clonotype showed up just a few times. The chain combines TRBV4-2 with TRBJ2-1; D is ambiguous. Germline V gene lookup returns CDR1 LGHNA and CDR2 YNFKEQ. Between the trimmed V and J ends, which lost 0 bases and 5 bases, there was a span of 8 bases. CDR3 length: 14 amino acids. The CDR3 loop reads CASSQDRADNEQFF. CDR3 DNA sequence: TGTGCCAGCAGCCAAGATAGGGCTGACAATGAGCAGTTCTTC.

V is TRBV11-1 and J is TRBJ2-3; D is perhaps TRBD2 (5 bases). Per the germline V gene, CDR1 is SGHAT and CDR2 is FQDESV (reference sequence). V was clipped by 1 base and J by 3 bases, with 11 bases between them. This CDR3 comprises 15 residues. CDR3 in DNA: TGTGCCAGCAGCTTAGGCGTGGGAGAAACAGATACGCAGTATTTT. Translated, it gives CASSLGVGETDTQYF. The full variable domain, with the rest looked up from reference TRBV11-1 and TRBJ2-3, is EAEVAQSPRYKITEKSQAVAFWCDPISGHATLYWYRQILGQGPELLVQFQDESVVDDSQLPKDRFSAERLKGVDSTLKIQPAELGDSAMYLCASSLGVGETDTQYFGPGTRLTVL.

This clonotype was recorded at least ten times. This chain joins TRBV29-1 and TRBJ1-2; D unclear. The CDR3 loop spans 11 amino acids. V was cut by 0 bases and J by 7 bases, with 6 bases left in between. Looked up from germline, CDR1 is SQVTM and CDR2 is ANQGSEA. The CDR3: CSVEDLGGYTF. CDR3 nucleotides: TGCAGCGTTGAAGATTTGGGTGGCTACACCTTC.